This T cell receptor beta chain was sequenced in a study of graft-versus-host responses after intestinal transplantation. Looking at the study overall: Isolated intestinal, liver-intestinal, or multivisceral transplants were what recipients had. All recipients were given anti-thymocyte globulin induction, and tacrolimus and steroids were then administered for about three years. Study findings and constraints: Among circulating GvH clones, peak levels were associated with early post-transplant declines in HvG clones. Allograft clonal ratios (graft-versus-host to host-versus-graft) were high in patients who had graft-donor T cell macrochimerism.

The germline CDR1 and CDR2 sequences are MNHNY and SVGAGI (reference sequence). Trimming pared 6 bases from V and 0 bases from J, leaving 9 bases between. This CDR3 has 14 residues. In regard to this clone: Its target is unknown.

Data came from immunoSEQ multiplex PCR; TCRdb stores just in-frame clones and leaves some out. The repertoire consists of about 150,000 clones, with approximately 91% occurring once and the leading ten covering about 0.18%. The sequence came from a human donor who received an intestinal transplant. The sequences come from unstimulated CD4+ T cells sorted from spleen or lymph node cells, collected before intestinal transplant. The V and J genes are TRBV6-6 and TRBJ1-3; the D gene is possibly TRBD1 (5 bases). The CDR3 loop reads CASSGGSSGNTIYF. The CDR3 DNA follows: TGTGCCAGCAGCGGGGGGAGCTCTGGAAACACCATATATTTT.